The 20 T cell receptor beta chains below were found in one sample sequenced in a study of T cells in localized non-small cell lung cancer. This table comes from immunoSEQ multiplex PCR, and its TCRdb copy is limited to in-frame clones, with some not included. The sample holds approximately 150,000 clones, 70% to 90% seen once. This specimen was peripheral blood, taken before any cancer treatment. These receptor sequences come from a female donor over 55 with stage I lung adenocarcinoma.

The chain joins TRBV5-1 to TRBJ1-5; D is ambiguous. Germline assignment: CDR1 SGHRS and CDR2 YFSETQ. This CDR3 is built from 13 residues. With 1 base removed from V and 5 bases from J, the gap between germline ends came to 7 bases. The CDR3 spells CASSLNGHQPQHF. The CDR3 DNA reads TGCGCCAGCAGCTTGAACGGCCATCAGCCCCAGCATTTT.

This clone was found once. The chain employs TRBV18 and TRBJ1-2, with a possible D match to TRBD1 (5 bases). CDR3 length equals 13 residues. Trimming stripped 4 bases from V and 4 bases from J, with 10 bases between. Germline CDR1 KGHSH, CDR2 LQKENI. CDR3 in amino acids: CASSLREGYGYTF. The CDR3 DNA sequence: TGTGCCAGCTCACTCAGGGAGGGCTATGGCTACACCTTC.

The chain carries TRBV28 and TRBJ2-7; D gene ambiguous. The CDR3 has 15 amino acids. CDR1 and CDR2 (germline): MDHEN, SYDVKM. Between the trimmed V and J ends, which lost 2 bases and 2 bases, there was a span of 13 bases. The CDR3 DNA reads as TGTGCCAGCAGTTTAAACTCGATAACGACCTACGAGCAGTACTTC. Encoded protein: CASSLNSITTYEQYF. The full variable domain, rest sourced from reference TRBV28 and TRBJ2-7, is DVKVTQSSRYLVKRTGEKVFLECVQDMDHENMFWYRQDPGLGLRLIYFSYDVKMKEKGDIPEGYSVSREKKERFSLILESASTNQTSMYLCASSLNSITTYEQYFGPGTRLTVT.

CDR3: CASGQGSYGYTF. In nucleotides, the CDR3 is TGCGCCAGTGGACAGGGGAGCTATGGCTACACCTTC. The chain is built from TRBV10-1 and TRBJ1-2, with 9 bases matching TRBD1. Germline V lookup: CDR1 WNHNN, CDR2 SYGVQD (reference sequence). The CDR3 extends over 12 amino acids. The V gene end was trimmed by 9 bases and the J gene end by 4 bases; junction bases not matched to a gene: 3.

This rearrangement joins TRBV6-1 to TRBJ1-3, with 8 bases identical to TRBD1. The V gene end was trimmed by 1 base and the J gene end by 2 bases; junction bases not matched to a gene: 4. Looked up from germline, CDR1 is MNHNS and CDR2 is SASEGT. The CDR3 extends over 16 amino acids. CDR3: CASSEVTGGAGNTIYF. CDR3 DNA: TGTGCCAGCAGTGAAGTCACAGGGGGAGCTGGAAACACCATATATTTT.

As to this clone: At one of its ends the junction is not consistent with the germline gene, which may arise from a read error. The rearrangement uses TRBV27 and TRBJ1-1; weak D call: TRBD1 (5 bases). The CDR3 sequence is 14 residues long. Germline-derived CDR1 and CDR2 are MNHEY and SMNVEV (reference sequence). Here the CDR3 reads CASTRDRENAEAFF. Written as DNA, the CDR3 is TGTGCCAGCACCCGGGACCGTGAGAACGCTGAAGCTTTCTTT.

The CDR3 nucleotides are TGTGCCAGCAGCTCACGCGGAGCCCGTGACAATGAGCAGTTCTTC. It yields the protein CASSSRGARDNEQFF. V and J are TRBV7-9 and TRBJ2-1, with D hard to call. CDR3 length: 15 amino acids. Trimming left V 4 bases short and J 5 bases short, with 15 bases between. Per germline, CDR1 SEHNR and CDR2 FQNEAQ (reference sequence).

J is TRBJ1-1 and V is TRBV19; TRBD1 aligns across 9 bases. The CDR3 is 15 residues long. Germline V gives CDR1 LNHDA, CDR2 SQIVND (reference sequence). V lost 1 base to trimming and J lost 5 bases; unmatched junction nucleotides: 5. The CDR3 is CASSIVVGQGTEAFF. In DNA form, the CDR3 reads TGTGCCAGTAGTATAGTTGTTGGACAGGGGACTGAAGCTTTCTTT.

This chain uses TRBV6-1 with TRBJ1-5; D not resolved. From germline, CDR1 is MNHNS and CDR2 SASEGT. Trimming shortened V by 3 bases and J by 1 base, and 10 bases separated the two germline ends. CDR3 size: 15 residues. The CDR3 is CASSDRVSSNQPQHF. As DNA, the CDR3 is TGTGCCAGCAGTGACCGGGTCTCGAGCAATCAGCCCCAGCATTTT.

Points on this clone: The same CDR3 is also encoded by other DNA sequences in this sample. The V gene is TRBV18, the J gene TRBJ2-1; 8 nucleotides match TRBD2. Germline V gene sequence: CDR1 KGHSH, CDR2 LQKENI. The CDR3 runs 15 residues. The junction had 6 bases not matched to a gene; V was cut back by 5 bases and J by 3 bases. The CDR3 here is CASSGTSGSYNEQFF. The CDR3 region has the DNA TGTGCCAGCTCAGGTACAAGCGGGAGCTACAATGAGCAGTTCTTC.

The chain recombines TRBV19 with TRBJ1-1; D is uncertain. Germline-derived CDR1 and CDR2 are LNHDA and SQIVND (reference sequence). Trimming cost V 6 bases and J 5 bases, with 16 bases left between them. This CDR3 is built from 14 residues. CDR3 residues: CASSSSAGSTEAFF. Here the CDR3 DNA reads TGTGCCAGTAGCTCCTCTGCGGGGAGTACTGAAGCTTTCTTT.

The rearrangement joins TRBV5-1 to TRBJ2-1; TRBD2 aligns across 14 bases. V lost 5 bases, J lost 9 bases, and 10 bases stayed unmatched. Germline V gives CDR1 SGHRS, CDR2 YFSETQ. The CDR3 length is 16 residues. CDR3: CASSGGLAGAGGEQFF. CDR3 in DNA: TGCGCCAGCAGTGGGGGACTAGCGGGAGCCGGGGGTGAGCAGTTCTTC.

The CDR3 nucleotides read TGTGCCAGCAGCCCCACTAGCGGGAGGGCCGCGGAAGAGCAGTACTTC. It codes for CASSPTSGRAAEEQYF. The chain combines TRBV4-2 with TRBJ2-7; TRBD2 aligns across 13 bases. Germline loops: CDR1 LGHNA, CDR2 YNFKEQ. Trimming cost V 4 bases and J 7 bases; bases outside gene matches: 10. The CDR3 runs to 16 residues.

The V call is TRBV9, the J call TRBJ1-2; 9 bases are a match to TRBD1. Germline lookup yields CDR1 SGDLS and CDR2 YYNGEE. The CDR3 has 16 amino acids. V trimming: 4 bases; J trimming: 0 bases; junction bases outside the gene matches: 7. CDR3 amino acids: CASSQKTGGSNYGYTF. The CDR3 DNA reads TGTGCCAGCAGCCAAAAGACAGGGGGTTCTAACTATGGCTACACCTTC.

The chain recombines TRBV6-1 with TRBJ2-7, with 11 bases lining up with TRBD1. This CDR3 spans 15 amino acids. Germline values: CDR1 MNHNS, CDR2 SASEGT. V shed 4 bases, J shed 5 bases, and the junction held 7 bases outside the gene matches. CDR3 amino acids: CASSVIRDRGNEQYF. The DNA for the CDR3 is TGTGCCAGCAGTGTCATCCGGGACAGGGGGAACGAGCAGTACTTC.

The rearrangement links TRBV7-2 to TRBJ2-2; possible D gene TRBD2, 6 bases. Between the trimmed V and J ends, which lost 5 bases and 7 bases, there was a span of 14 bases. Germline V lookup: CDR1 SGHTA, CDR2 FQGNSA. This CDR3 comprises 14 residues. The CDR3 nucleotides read TGTGCCAGCAGCCCCGGGAGTTGGGGCGGGGAGCTGTTTTTT. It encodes CASSPGSWGGELFF.

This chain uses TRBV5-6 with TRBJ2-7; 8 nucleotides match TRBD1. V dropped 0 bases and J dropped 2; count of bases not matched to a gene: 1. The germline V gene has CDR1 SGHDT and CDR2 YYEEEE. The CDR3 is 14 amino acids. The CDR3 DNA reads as TGTGCCAGCAGCTTGGGACAGGGGCCCTACGAGCAGTACTTC. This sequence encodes CASSLGQGPYEQYF.

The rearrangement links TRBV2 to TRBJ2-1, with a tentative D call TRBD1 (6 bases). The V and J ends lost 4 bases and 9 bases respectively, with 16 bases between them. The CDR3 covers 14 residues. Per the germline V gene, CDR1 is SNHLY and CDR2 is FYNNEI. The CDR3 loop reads CASSVQGPLAEQFF. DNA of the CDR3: TGTGCCAGCAGTGTACAGGGACCCTTGGCTGAGCAGTTCTTC.

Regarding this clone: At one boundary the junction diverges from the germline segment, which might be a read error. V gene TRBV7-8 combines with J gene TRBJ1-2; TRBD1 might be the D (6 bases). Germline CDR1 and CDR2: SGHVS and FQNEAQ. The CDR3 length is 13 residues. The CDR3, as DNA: TGTGCCAGCAGCTTAGCCGGGCAGGGGAGTCTTATCTTC. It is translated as CASSLAGQGSLIF.

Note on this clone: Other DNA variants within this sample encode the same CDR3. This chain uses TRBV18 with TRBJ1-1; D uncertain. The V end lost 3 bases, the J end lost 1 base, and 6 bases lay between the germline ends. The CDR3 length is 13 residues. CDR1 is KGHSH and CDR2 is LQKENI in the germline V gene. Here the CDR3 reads CASSPGQNTEAFF. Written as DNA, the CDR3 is TGTGCCAGCTCACCCGGGCAGAACACTGAAGCTTTCTTT.